The rows below give T cell receptor beta chains drawn from one sample of a study of T-cell reconstitution after alpha-beta-depleted transplantation in children. TCRdb processed the PCR reads anew with MiXCR; each CDR3 protein has one entry. The sample records hundreds of thousands of distinct CDR3 sequences, approximately 15% being singletons. This material consisted of PBMCs from the stem cell graft donor, taken from the stem cell graft. Receptors were obtained from a human donor who donated a stem cell graft to a child with acute myeloid leukemia. The CDR3 runs from the conserved cysteine through the conserved F or W. The D gene is left open where the match is weak. Clone size is stated in some rows and not others, as once, few, many or a class when expanded.

abundance	d_gene	v_gene	j_gene	CDR3aa	CDR3nt
few	NA	TRBV20-1	TRBJ1-5	CSARDGVNQPQHF	TGCAGTGCTAGAGATGGGGTCAATCAGCCCCAGCATTTT
many	NA	TRBV20-1	TRBJ2-7	CSAGARHRAYEQYF	TGCAGTGCTGGGGCCCGACACAGGGCCTACGAGCAGTACTTC
NA	NA	TRBV7-3	TRBJ1-1	CASSPWGQQNTEAFF	TGTGCCAGCAGCCCCTGGGGACAACAGAACACTGAAGCTTTCTTT
NA	TRBD1	TRBV27	TRBJ2-3	CANTDRGGHLPDTQYF	TGTGCCAACACGGACAGGGGAGGCCATTTACCAGATACGCAGTATTTT
few	NA	TRBV6-1	TRBJ1-4	CASALRIRNEKLFF	TGTGCCAGCGCGCTGAGGATCAGAAATGAAAAACTGTTTTTT
many	TRBD2	TRBV10-3	TRBJ2-5	CAISHGTSGQETQYF	TGTGCCATCAGTCACGGGACTAGCGGACAAGAGACCCAGTACTTC
many	NA	TRBV10-3	TRBJ1-5	CAISATVEQPQHF	TGTGCCATCAGTGCGACCGTAGAACAGCCCCAGCATTTT
many	NA	TRBV25-1	TRBJ2-7	CASSEEGASYEQYF	TGTGCCAGCAGTGAAGAAGGGGCCTCGTACGAGCAGTACTTC
many	NA	TRBV20-1	TRBJ2-5	CSARRETQYF	TGCAGTGCTAGACGGGAGACCCAGTACTTC
few	NA	TRBV7-9	TRBJ2-1	CASAIGYEQFF	TGTGCCAGTGCAATTGGGTATGAGCAGTTCTTC
NA	NA	TRBV6-4	TRBJ2-7	CASSELTRPYEQYF	TGTGCCAGCAGTGAACTTACGCGGCCCTACGAGCAGTACTTC
NA	NA	TRBV11-1	TRBJ2-3	CASSLRLGGADTQYF	TGTGCCAGCAGCCTCAGACTAGGGGGTGCAGATACGCAGTATTTT
many	NA	TRBV5-5	TRBJ2-7	CASSSRDGSYEQYF	TGTGCCAGCAGCTCCCGTGACGGCTCCTACGAGCAGTACTTC
NA	TRBD1	TRBV5-1	TRBJ1-1	CASGGQAAEAFF	TGCGCCAGCGGTGGACAGGCAGCGGAGGCTTTCTTT
NA	TRBD1	TRBV24-1	TRBJ1-2	CATSESYLAGGYDGYTF	TGTGCCACCAGTGAAAGTTACCTCGCAGGGGGATATGATGGCTACACCTTC
many	NA	TRBV20-1	TRBJ2-3	CSAGVGGTDTQYF	TGCAGTGCCGGGGTGGGCGGAACAGATACGCAGTATTTT
few	NA	TRBV12-3/TRBV12-4	TRBJ1-5	CASSVSQPQHF	TGTGCCAGCAGTGTTAGTCAGCCCCAGCATTTT
NA	TRBD2	TRBV6-2/TRBV6-3	TRBJ2-1	CASLDGGALYNEQFF	TGTGCCAGCCTCGACGGGGGGGCTTTATACAATGAGCAGTTCTTC
many	TRBD1	TRBV29-1	TRBJ1-2	CSVSDREDYGYTF	TGCAGCGTCTCTGACAGGGAGGACTATGGCTACACCTTC
NA	NA	TRBV4-3	TRBJ2-5	CASSQEISAETQYF	TGCGCCAGCAGCCAAGAAATCTCGGCAGAGACCCAGTACTTC
NA	TRBD1	TRBV7-7	TRBJ2-7	CASSRDRDGEQYF	TGTGCCAGCAGCCGTGACAGGGACGGAGAGCAGTACTTC
many	NA	TRBV15	TRBJ1-6	CATSRDRGTGSPLHF	TGTGCCACCAGCAGAGATCGGGGGACGGGATCACCCCTCCACTTT
many	NA	TRBV20-1	TRBJ1-1	CSARVLGENTEAFF	TGCAGTGCTAGAGTACTTGGCGAGAACACTGAAGCTTTCTTT
many	NA	TRBV7-2	TRBJ2-3	CASSRSTATSTDTQYF	TGTGCCAGCAGCCGTTCGACTGCGACCAGCACAGATACGCAGTATTTT
many	TRBD1	TRBV20-1	TRBJ1-5	CSAIPGQGDQPQHF	TGCAGTGCCATCCCGGGACAGGGTGATCAGCCCCAGCATTTT
many	TRBD1	TRBV24-1	TRBJ1-2	CATSDPSTGRNSGYTF	TGTGCCACCAGTGATCCCTCGACAGGGAGGAATTCTGGCTACACCTTC
NA	NA	TRBV7-8	TRBJ2-3	CASRDSERTTDTQYF	TGTGCCAGCAGAGACAGTGAAAGAACCACAGATACGCAGTATTTT
many	NA	TRBV7-9	TRBJ1-2	CASSSGTLYGYTF	TGTGCCAGCAGCTCCGGGACACTCTATGGCTACACCTTC
many	TRBD2	TRBV20-1	TRBJ2-5	CSARASGAIRAQYF	TGCAGTGCTAGGGCTAGCGGGGCAATTCGGGCCCAGTACTTC
few	NA	TRBV28	TRBJ1-1	CASPPNRRGHTEAFF	TGTGCCAGCCCCCCAAACCGTAGGGGACACACTGAAGCTTTCTTT
NA	TRBD2	TRBV5-4	TRBJ2-1	CASSPGGGGGKFF	TGTGCCAGCAGTCCTGGTGGGGGGGGAGGAAAGTTCTTC
NA	TRBD2	TRBV20-1	TRBJ2-5	CSASSSGTSGEETQYF	TGCAGTGCTTCCTCCTCCGGGACTAGCGGGGAGGAGACCCAGTACTTC
few	TRBD2	TRBV7-9	TRBJ2-3	CASRPTSTPDTQYF	TGTGCCAGCCGCCCGACTAGCACCCCAGATACGCAGTATTTT
NA	TRBD1	TRBV20-1	TRBJ1-1	CSALAFGTGNTEAFF	TGCAGTGCGCTAGCCTTCGGGACAGGGAACACTGAAGCTTTCTTT
NA	NA	TRBV7-9	TRBJ1-2	CASSLSRQNYGYTF	TGTGCCAGCAGCTTATCGCGACAGAACTATGGCTACACCTTC
NA	NA	TRBV11-2	TRBJ2-4	CASSLGAGLDKNIQYF	TGTGCCAGCAGCTTGGGGGCAGGGTTGGACAAAAACATTCAGTACTTC
NA	TRBD2	TRBV5-6	TRBJ2-5	CASSLELAGTQETQYF	TGTGCCAGCAGCTTGGAGCTAGCGGGGACTCAAGAGACCCAGTACTTC
few	TRBD1	TRBV24-1	TRBJ1-1	CATRTDRGTEAFF	TGTGCCACCAGGACGGACAGGGGCACTGAAGCTTTCTTT
many	TRBD1	TRBV20-1	TRBJ1-1	CSARGQGNRITEAFF	TGCAGTGCTAGGGGACAGGGTAATCGTATCACTGAAGCTTTCTTT
many	TRBD2	TRBV20-1	TRBJ2-7	CSARSGGSYEQYF	TGCAGTGCTAGATCCGGGGGGTCCTACGAGCAGTACTTC
many	TRBD1	TRBV20-1	TRBJ1-5	CSARQQGASNQPQHF	TGCAGTGCTAGACAACAGGGGGCGAGCAATCAGCCCCAGCATTTT
few	NA	TRBV27	TRBJ1-4	CASTRRGLEKLFF	TGTGCCAGCACGAGAAGAGGGCTTGAAAAACTGTTTTTT
few	TRBD1	TRBV12-3/TRBV12-4	TRBJ1-5	CASGLTGGHQPQHF	TGTGCCAGCGGCCTTACAGGGGGGCATCAGCCCCAGCATTTT